This TCR beta chain appears in the sequencing data of a study of a mutant IDH1 vaccine in newly diagnosed glioma (dated by TCRdb to the early 2020s). Background on the whole study: Across visits V03 through V10, patients got a total of eight vaccinations, given in weeks 1, 3, 5, 7, 11, 15, 19 and 23. Vaccination began 4-6 weeks after radiotherapy alone, or alongside temozolomide cycles in the chemotherapy-containing groups. The roughly 33 treated patients were roughly 62% male and around 40% female, with a mean age of approximately 40 years. Prior to enrollment, standard therapy consisting of radiotherapy alone, temozolomide alone, or radiochemotherapy with temozolomide had been administered to patients, with the combination being received by most patients. Peripheral blood was drawn at six visits: V03 (baseline), V05, V07, V10, V12 and V13. Longitudinal TCRB deep sequencing was performed for 20 to 30 treated patients wherever samples were available for exploratory analyses. Study-level results and caveats: No apparent relationship was observed between pseudoprogression and alterations in the top peripheral T cell clonotypes detected by TCRB sequencing. Across multiple MHC alleles, vaccine-induced immune responses were seen in 90% to 95% of patients. The authors stated that sample limitations prevented analyses of patient blood samples from being reproduced. PBMC samples for TCRB deep sequencing were selected based on availability.

Comments on this clone: Its antigen target is currently unknown. No much larger clone is present one base from it, and per-base qualities are unavailable.

The method was the immunoSEQ multiplex PCR assay. Rearranged TCR beta chain sequences were amplified with the hsTCRB Kit following the manufacturer's protocol. An Illumina MiSeq was used to sequence the TCRB libraries. Turning to the authors' computational methods: Demultiplexing, trimming and gene mapping were performed with the kit vendor's proprietary platform. The immuneACCESS repertoire file appears here via TCRdb, limited to in-frame rearrangements. These files lack a portion of the clones; in checked studies, under half of the deficit traces to unresolved V genes, and the cause of the others is not known. V, J and clone size reflect that table, while D and trimming were determined from the DNA. Present in this sample are more than 40,000 clones, around 80% of which were seen just once. The ten largest clones capture approximately 1.8% of the sample. The time point label, read with the paper, signifies: week 5, during vaccination. Each vaccine dose, consisting of 300 ug of a 20-mer mutant IDH1 peptide in Montanide, was administered subcutaneously with topical imiquimod. Newly diagnosed WHO grade 3 or 4 IDH1-mutant astrocytomas showing loss of nuclear ATRX were present in the donors. The samples were drawn from NOA16, a multicentre, single-arm, open-label phase I trial in Germany that tested a mutant IDH1 peptide vaccine in humans for the first time. Genomic DNA for TCRB sequencing was isolated from EDTA blood with the DNeasy Blood and Tissue Kit.

Deletion took 4 bases off V and 8 bases off J, with a span of 15 bases between the germline ends. The CDR3 covers 14 residues, taking in both the cysteine and the phenylalanine. The DNA shown is the 42-base CDR3, in frame from base 1. From the germline V gene, CDR1 is MGHRA and CDR2 is YSYEKL. Sequenced here: PBMCs, sampled from a glioma patient whose treatment included an IDH1 peptide vaccine. Recombination connected TRBV4-1 to TRBJ2-1, with the D gene uncertain. The source is a woman aged 40-49 years with glioma. The CDR3 in this case is CASSRPLGGDEQFF. The nucleotide sequence is TGCGCCAGCAGCCGGCCGCTGGGCGGCGATGAGCAGTTCTTC.